This TCR beta chain was recorded in a study of cytomegalovirus exposure and HLA in healthy donors. General study results and limits: The dataset shows that most TCR sequences were rare, while some public TCRs occurred in many donors. In the 120 validation repertoires, a later analysis found that first-cohort TCR clusters tended to co-occur. Under in vitro conditions, a few CMV-associated chains were confirmed as specific for CMV antigens. Reported performance of the classifier showed diagnosis of cytomegalovirus status with high specificity and sensitivity.

Data came from immunoSEQ multiplex PCR; TCRdb stores just in-frame clones and leaves some out. The sample includes some 99,000 clones, around nine tenths of them seen just once. The V gene's germline CDR1 is SGDLS and CDR2 YYNGEE. V was cut by 7 bases and J by 7 bases, with 8 bases left in between. The CDR3 runs 11 residues. This clone was seen only once. Its antigen is still unknown. The genes are TRBV9 and TRBJ1-4, with no clear D. Sequenced: PBMCs. This receptor was taken from a woman between 18 and 29 years old in good health and CMV-seronegative. The CDR3 DNA sequence: TGTGCCAGCTCGAGAGGTGAAAAACTGTTTTTT. Its translation: CASSRGEKLFF.